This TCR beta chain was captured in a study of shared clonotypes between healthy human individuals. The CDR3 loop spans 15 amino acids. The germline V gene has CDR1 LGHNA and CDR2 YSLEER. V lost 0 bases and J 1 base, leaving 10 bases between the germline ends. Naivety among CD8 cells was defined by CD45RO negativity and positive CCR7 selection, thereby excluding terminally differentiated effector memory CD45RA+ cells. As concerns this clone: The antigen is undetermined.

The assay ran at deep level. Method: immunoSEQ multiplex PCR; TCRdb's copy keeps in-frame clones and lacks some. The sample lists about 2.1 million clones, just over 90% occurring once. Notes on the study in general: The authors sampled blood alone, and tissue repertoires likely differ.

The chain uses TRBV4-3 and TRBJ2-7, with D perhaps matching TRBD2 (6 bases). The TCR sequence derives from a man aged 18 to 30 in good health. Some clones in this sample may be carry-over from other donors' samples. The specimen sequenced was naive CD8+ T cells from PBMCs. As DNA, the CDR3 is TGCGCCAGCAGCCAAGATATAGCGGAGTCCTACGAGCAGTACTTC. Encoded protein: CASSQDIAESYEQYF.